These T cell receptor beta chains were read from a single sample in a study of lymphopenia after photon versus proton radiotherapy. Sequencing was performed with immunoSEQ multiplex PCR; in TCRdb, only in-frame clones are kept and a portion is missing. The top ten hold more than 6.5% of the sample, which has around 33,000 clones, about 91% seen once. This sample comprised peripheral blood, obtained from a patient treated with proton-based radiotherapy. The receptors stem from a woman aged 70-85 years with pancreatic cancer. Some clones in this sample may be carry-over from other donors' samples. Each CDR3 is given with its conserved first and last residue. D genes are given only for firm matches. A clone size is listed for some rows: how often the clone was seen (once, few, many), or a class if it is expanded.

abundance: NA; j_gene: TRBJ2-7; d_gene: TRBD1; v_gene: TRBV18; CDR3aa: CASSPSRTGIHEQYF; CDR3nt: TGTGCCAGCTCACCGTCCCGGACAGGGATCCACGAGCAGTACTTC
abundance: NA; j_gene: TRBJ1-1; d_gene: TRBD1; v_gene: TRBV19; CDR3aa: CASSVTGQGTEAFF; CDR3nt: TGTGCCAGTAGTGTAACGGGACAGGGGACTGAAGCTTTCTTT
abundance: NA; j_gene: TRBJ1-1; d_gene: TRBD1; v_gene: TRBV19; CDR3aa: CASSGVGDRRPSGKAFF; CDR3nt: TGTGCCAGTAGTGGAGTCGGGGACAGGCGCCCAAGCGGAAAGGCTTTCTTT
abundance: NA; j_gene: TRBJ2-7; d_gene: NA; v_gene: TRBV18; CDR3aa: CASSPDYEQYF; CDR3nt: TGTGCCAGCTCACCGGACTACGAGCAGTACTTC
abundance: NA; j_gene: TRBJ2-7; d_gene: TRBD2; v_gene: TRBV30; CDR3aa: CAWLGRGLAGGPAEQYF; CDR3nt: TGTGCCTGGCTGGGGCGGGGACTAGCGGGAGGGCCTGCCGAGCAGTACTTC
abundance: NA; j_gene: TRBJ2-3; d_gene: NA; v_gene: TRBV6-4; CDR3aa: CASSPGSTDTQYF; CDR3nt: TGTGCCAGCAGTCCCGGGAGCACAGATACGCAGTATTTT
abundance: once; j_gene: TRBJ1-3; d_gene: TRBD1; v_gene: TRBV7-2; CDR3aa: CASSPTWTGSGNTIYF; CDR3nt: TGTGCCAGCAGCCCTACCTGGACAGGCTCTGGAAACACCATATATTTT
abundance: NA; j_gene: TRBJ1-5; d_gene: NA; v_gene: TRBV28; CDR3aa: CASSFGGLGQPQHF; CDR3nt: TGTGCCAGCAGTTTTGGCGGGCTTGGGCAGCCCCAGCATTTT
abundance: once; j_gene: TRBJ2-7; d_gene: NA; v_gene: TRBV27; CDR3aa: CASSSGRKSYEQYF; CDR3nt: TGTGCCAGCAGTTCAGGACGGAAGTCCTACGAGCAGTACTTC
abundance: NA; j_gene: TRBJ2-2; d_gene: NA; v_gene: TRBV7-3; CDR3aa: CASSAQGTWGTGELFF; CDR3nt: TGTGCCAGCAGCGCACAGGGGACTTGGGGCACCGGGGAGCTGTTTTTT
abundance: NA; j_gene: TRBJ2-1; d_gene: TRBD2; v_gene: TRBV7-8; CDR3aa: CASSLLLAEGDEQFF; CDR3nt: TGTGCCAGCAGCTTACTCCTAGCGGAAGGGGATGAGCAGTTCTTC
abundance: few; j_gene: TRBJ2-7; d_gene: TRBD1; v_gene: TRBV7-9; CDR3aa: CASSSTGGAERGSYEQYF; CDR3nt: TGTGCCAGCAGCTCAACAGGGGGCGCAGAGAGAGGATCCTACGAGCAGTACTTC
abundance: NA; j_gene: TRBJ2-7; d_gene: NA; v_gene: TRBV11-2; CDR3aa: CASSQGGESSYEQYF; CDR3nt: TGTGCCAGCAGCCAGGGGGGGGAGAGCTCCTACGAGCAGTACTTC
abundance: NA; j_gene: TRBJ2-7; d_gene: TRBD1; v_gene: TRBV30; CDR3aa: CAWSPTGGLTYEQYF; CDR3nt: TGTGCCTGGAGTCCGACAGGGGGCCTTACCTACGAGCAGTACTTC
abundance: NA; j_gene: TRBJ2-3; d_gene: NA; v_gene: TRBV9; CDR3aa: CASSVSGVGSDTQYF; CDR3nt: TGTGCCAGCAGCGTATCCGGCGTGGGCTCAGATACGCAGTATTTT
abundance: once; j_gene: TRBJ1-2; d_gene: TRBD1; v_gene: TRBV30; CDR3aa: CASISRDRGHGYTF; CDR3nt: TGTGCCAGCATATCCCGGGACAGGGGGCATGGCTACACCTTC
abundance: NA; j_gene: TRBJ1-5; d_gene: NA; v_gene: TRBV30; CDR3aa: CAWSVQGDNQPQHF; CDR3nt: TGTGCCTGGAGTGTTCAGGGTGACAATCAGCCCCAGCATTTT
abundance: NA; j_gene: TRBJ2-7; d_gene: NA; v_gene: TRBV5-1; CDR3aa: CASSLGPTESYEQYF; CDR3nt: TGCGCCAGCAGCTTGGGCCCGACAGAATCCTACGAGCAGTACTTC
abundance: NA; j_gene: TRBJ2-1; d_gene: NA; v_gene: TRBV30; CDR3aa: CAWAGPPYNEQFF; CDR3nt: TGTGCCTGGGCGGGGCCCCCCTACAATGAGCAGTTCTTC
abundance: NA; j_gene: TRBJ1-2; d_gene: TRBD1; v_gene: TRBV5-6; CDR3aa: CASSFRDRGRSGYTF; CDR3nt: TGTGCCAGCAGCTTTAGGGACAGGGGGCGCTCTGGCTACACCTTC
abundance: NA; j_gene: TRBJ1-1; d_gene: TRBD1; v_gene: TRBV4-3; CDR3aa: CASSQGQGGTEAFF; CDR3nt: TGCGCCAGCAGCCAAGGACAGGGAGGTACTGAAGCTTTCTTT
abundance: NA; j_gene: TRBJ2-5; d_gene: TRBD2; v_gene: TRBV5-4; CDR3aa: CASSLDPAGEETQYF; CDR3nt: TGTGCCAGCAGCTTGGACCCAGCGGGAGAAGAGACCCAGTACTTC
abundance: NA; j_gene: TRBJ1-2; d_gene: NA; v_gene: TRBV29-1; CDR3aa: CSVVTGDYGYTF; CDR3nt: TGCAGCGTTGTTACAGGCGACTATGGCTACACCTTC
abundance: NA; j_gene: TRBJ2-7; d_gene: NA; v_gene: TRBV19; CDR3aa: CASSPRAGPGEQYF; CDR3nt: TGTGCCAGTAGTCCCAGGGCAGGGCCGGGGGAGCAGTACTTC
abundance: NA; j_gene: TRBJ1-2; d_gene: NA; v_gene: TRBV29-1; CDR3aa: CSVRPGLNYGYTF; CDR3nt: TGCAGCGTTAGGCCAGGTCTTAACTATGGCTACACCTTC
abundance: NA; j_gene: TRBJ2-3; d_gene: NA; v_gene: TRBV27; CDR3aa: CASSPPGSLTDTQYF; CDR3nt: TGTGCCAGCAGTCCGCCTGGGTCATTAACAGATACGCAGTATTTT
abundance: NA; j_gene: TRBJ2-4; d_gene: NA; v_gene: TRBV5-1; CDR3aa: CASSFSDGNIQYF; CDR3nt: TGCGCCAGCAGCTTTTCTGACGGGAACATTCAGTACTTC
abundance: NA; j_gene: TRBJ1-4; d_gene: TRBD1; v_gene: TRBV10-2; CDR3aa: CASSGTGGINEKLFF; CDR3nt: TGCGCCAGCAGTGGGACAGGGGGCATTAATGAAAAACTGTTTTTT
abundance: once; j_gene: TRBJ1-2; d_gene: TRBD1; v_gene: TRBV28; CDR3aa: CASSPGTDRGYTF; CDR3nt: TGTGCCAGCAGCCCCGGGACAGATCGGGGCTACACCTTC
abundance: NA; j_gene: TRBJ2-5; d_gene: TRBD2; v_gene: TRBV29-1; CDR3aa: CSAGTSGTQETQYF; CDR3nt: TGCAGCGCAGGGACTAGCGGGACCCAAGAGACCCAGTACTTC
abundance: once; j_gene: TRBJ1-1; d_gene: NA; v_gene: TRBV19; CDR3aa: CASKSVGEAFF; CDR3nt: TGTGCCAGTAAATCCGTGGGGGAAGCTTTCTTT
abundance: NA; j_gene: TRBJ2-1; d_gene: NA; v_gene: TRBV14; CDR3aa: CASSQDLPGRSYNEQFF; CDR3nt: TGTGCCAGCAGCCAAGATCTGCCAGGACGCTCCTACAATGAGCAGTTCTTC
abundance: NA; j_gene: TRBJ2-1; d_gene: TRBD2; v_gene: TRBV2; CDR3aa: CASRGRKREYNEQFF; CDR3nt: TGTGCCAGCAGAGGGAGGAAGCGGGAGTACAATGAGCAGTTCTTC
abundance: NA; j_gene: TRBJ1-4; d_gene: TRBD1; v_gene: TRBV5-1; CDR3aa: CASSRGQGGEKLFF; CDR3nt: TGCGCCAGCAGCCGGGGACAGGGTGGGGAAAAACTGTTTTTT
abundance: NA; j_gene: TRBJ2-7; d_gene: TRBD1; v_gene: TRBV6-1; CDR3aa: CASSHRGQSYEQYF; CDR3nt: TGTGCCAGCAGCCATAGGGGACAGTCCTACGAGCAGTACTTC
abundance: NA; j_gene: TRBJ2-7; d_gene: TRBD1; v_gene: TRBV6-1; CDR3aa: CASSVTGGASFAYEQYF; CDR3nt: TGTGCCAGCAGTGTGACAGGGGGTGCAAGTTTTGCCTACGAGCAGTACTTC
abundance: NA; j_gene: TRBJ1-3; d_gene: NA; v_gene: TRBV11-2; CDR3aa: CASSESGNTIYF; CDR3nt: TGTGCCAGCAGCGAGTCAGGGAACACCATATATTTT
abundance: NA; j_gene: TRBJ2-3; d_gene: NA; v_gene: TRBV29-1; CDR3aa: CSVADRGTDTQYF; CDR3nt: TGCAGCGTTGCTGACCGGGGCACAGATACGCAGTATTTT
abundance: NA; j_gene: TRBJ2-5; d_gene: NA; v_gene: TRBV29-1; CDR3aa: CSVEDLKSPQYF; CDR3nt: TGCAGCGTTGAAGATCTTAAAAGCCCCCAGTACTTC
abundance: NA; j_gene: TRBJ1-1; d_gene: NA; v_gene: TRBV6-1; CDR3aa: CASKNWNTEAFF; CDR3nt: TGTGCCAGCAAAAACTGGAACACTGAAGCTTTCTTT
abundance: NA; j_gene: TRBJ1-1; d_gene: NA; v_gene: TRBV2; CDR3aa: CASSAQANTEAFF; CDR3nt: TGTGCCAGCAGTGCGCAGGCGAACACTGAAGCTTTCTTT
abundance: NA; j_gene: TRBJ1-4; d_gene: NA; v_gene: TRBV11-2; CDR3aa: CASSLHSFKEGEKLFF; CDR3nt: TGTGCCAGCAGCTTACACAGCTTCAAGGAGGGTGAAAAACTGTTTTTT
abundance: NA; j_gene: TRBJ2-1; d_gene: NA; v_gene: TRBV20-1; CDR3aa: CSANWNEQFF; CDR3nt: TGCAGTGCTAACTGGAATGAGCAGTTCTTC
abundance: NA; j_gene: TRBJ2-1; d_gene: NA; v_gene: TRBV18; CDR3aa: CASSPGQGRNNEQFF; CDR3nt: TGTGCCAGCTCACCAGGGCAGGGTAGAAACAATGAGCAGTTCTTC
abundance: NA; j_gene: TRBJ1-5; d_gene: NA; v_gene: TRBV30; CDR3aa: CAWSPLVGSNQPQHF; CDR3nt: TGTGCCTGGAGTCCCCTCGTGGGGTCCAATCAGCCCCAGCATTTT
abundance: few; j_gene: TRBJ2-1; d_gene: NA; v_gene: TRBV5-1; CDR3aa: CASSETPGHTLGEQFF; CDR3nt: TGCGCCAGCAGCGAAACCCCGGGACATACCCTAGGTGAGCAGTTCTTC
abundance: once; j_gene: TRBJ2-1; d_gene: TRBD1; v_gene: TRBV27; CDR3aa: CASTRDRGAYNEQFF; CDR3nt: TGTGCCAGCACCCGAGACAGGGGGGCCTACAATGAGCAGTTCTTC
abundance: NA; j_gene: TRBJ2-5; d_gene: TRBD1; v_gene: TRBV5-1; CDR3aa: CASSLDSGTEEETQYF; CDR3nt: TGCGCCAGCAGCTTAGACTCCGGGACAGAAGAAGAGACCCAGTACTTC
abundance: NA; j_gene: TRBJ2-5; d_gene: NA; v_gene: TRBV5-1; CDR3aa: CASSAWTEETQYF; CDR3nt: TGCGCCAGCAGCGCATGGACGGAAGAGACCCAGTACTTC
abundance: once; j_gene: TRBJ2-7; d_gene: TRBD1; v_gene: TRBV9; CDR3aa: CASSRTGNYEQYF; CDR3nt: TGTGCCAGCAGCCGGACAGGGAATTACGAGCAGTACTTC
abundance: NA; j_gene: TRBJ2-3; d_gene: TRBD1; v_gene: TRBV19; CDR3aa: CATADRGRTSTDTQYF; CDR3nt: TGTGCCACCGCGGACAGGGGAAGGACTAGCACAGATACGCAGTATTTT
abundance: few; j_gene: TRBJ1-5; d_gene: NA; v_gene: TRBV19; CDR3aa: CASSINRGGDQPQHF; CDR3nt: TGTGCCAGTAGTATAAATAGGGGGGGGGATCAGCCCCAGCATTTT
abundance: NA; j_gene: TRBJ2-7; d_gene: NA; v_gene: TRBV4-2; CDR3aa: CASSQTISGTFSYEQYF; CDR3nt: TGTGCCAGCAGCCAGACGATTAGCGGTACCTTCTCCTACGAGCAGTACTTC
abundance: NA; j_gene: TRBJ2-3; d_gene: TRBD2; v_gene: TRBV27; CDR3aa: CASGREMDTQYF; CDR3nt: TGTGCCAGCGGGCGGGAGATGGATACGCAGTATTTT
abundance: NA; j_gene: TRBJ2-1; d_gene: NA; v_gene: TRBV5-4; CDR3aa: CASSRDYNEQFF; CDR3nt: TGTGCCAGCAGCCGGGACTACAATGAGCAGTTCTTC
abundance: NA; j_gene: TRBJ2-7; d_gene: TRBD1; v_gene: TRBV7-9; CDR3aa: CASSSGQVTYEQYF; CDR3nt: TGTGCCAGCAGCTCAGGACAGGTTACCTACGAGCAGTACTTC
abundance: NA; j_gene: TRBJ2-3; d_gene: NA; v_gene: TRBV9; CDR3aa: CASSVGQHTDTQYF; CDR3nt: TGTGCCAGCAGCGTAGGACAGCACACAGATACGCAGTATTTT
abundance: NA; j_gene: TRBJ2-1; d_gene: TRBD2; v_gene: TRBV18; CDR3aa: CASSPQIREDPEQFF; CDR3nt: TGTGCCAGCTCACCACAAATCCGGGAGGACCCTGAGCAGTTCTTC
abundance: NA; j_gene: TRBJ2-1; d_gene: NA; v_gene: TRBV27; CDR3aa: CASSPTVGSGGSFYNEQFF; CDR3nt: TGTGCCAGCAGCCCGACCGTAGGTTCCGGTGGGTCGTTTTACAATGAGCAGTTCTTC